This record concerns one T cell receptor beta chain sequence. Each CDR3 protein is one row after TCRdb ran MiXCR on the 5' RACE reads. The sample consists of some 500,000 distinct CDR3 sequences, 20% to 25% of them appearing once. The sample originates from a study of identical twins. In germline, CDR1 is SGDLS, CDR2 YYNGEE. V shed 2 bases and J 6 bases; nucleotides not matched to a gene: 3. CDR3 length: 16 residues. These sequences were also reported in another study, on T cells expressing NK-cell markers.

V and J are TRBV9 and TRBJ2-2, with 14 nucleotides matching TRBD2. This receptor was obtained from a woman aged 18-35 years in good health. The sequenced sample consisted of CD4+ T cells sorted from blood. CDR3 amino acids: CASSVGTSGSPGELFF. CDR3 nucleotides: TGTGCCAGCAGCGTCGGGACTAGCGGGAGTCCCGGGGAGCTGTTTTTT.